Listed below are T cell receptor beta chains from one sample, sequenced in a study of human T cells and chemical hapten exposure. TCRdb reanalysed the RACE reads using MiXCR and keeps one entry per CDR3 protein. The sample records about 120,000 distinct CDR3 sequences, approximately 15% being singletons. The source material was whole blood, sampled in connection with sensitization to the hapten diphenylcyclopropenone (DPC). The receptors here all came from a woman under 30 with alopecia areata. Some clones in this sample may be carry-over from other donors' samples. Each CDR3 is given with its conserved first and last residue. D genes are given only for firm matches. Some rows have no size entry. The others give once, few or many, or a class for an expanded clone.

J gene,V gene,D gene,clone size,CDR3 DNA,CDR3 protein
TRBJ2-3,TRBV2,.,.,TGTGCCAGCAAGGTGGCAGATACGCAGTATTTT,CASKVADTQYF
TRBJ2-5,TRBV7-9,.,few,TGTGCCAGCAGCTATAGACTGGAGACCCAGTACTTC,CASSYRLETQYF
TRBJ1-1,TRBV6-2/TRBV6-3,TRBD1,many,TGTGCCAGCAGTCGGACAGGGGTTGAGGCTTTCTTT,CASSRTGVEAFF
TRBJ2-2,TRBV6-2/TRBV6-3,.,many,TGTGCCAGCAGTTACGAGGCACTTTTAGCCGGGGAGCTGTTTTTT,CASSYEALLAGELFF
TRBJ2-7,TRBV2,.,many,TGTGCCAGCAGTGAACTTCTCGGGGACTACGAGCAGTACTTC,CASSELLGDYEQYF
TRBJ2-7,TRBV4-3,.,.,TGCGCCAGCAGCCCCCATAGCGGTTCCGACGAGCAGTACTTC,CASSPHSGSDEQYF
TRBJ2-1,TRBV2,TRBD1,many,TGTGCCAGCAGTTTCGGACAGGGACTCTACAATGAGCAGTTCTTC,CASSFGQGLYNEQFF
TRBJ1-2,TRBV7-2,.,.,TGTGCCAGCAGCCAAGAAACAGGACTCTGTGGCTACACCTTC,CASSQETGLCGYTF
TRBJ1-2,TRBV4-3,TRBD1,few,TGCGCCAGCAGCCAAGGACAGGGGGCTTCCGATGGCTACACCTTC,CASSQGQGASDGYTF
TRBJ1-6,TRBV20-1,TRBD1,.,TGCAGTGCTAGCGGACAGGGGGCGAGGAATTCACCCCTCCACTTT,CSASGQGARNSPLHF
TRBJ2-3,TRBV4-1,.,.,TGCGCCAGCAGCCAAGCGTCCGGGGGCTGGAAAGATACGCAGTATTTT,CASSQASGGWKDTQYF
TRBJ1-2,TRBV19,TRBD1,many,TGTGCCAGTAGTCAACAGGGGGGCTATGGCTACACCTTC,CASSQQGGYGYTF
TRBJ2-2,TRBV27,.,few,TGTGCCAGCAGTTCCCAAGGTCATGATTCCGGGGAGCTGTTTTTT,CASSSQGHDSGELFF
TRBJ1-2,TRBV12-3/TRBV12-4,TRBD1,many,TGTGCCAGCAGTCCAGGGGGATGGGATGGCTACACCTTC,CASSPGGWDGYTF
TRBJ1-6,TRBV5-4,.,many,TGTGCCAGCAGCTTGACGGCAAGCTCCTATAATTCACCCCTCCACTTT,CASSLTASSYNSPLHF
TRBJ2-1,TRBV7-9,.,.,TGTGCCAGCAGCCTACAGGGATACAATGAGCAGTTCTTC,CASSLQGYNEQFF
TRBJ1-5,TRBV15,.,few,TGTGCCACCAGCAGAGACCCGCGACCTTTGGACAATCAGCCCCAGCATTTT,CATSRDPRPLDNQPQHF
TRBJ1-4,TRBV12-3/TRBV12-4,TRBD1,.,TGTGCCAGCAGTTTAGGGACAGGGGGCGAGGGTAATGAAAAACTGTTTTTT,CASSLGTGGEGNEKLFF
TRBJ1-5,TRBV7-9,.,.,TGTGCCAGCCAAAAAGGAAATCAGCCCCAGCATTTT,CASQKGNQPQHF
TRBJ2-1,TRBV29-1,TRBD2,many,TGCAGCGTGTCGTGGCGGGGGGGCAGGTACAATGAGCAGTTCTTC,CSVSWRGGRYNEQFF
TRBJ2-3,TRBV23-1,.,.,TGCGCCAGCAGTCAATCGGACCTGGGCGCGGCAGATACGCAGTATTTT,CASSQSDLGAADTQYF
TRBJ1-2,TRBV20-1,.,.,TGCAGTGCCTTGGGGGCAGGGGTGGCAAACTATGGCTACACCTTC,CSALGAGVANYGYTF
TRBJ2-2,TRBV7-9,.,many,TGTGCCAGCAGCCCCCCTTTGGGGATTAACACCGGGGAGCTGTTTTTT,CASSPPLGINTGELFF
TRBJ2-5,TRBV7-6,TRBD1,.,TGTGCCAGCAGCTTAGTGCGGGACAGGGGGCGCCGAGAGACCCAGTACTTC,CASSLVRDRGRRETQYF
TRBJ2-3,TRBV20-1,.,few,TGCAGTGCGACTAGCACAGATACGCAGTATTTT,CSATSTDTQYF
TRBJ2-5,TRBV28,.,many,TGTGCCAGCATTGGTTCTAGCGCATACCAAGAGACCCAGTACTTC,CASIGSSAYQETQYF
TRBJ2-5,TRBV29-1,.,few,TGCAGCGTTGAAGGCGAAATCCAAGAGACCCAGTACTTC,CSVEGEIQETQYF
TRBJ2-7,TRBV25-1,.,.,TGTGCCAGCAGTGAATCCGAATCCTACGAGCAGTACTTC,CASSESESYEQYF
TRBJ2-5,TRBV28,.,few,TGTGCCAGCAGGGATCCGCAAGAGACCCAGTACTTC,CASRDPQETQYF
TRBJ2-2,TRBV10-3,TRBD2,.,TGTGCCATCCGTTTGGGAGAAGTCTTACTAGCGGTCACCGGGGAGCTGTTTTTT,CAIRLGEVLLAVTGELFF
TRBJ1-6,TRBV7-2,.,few,TGTGCCAGCAGTCCCCGAGAGGCTTATTCACCCCTCCACTTT,CASSPREAYSPLHF
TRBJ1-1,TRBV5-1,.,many,TGCGCCAGCAGCTTGACCTTCCAGAACACTGAAGCTTTCTTT,CASSLTFQNTEAFF
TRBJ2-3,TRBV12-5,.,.,TGTGCTAGTGGCCCCGGCGCAGATACGCAGTATTTT,CASGPGADTQYF
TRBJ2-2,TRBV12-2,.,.,TGTGCAAGTCGCTTCCCGGTCGGACGGAACACCGGGGAGCTGTTTTTT,CASRFPVGRNTGELFF
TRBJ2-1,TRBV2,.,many,TGTGCCAGCAGAACACTGAGTAGGGGTGAGCAGTTCTTC,CASRTLSRGEQFF
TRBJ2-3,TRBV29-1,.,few,TGCAGCGGCCTCCCAGGGCCAGATACGCAGTATTTT,CSGLPGPDTQYF
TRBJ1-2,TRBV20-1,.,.,TGCAGTGCTAGACAGGGGACAAACTATGGCTACACCTTC,CSARQGTNYGYTF
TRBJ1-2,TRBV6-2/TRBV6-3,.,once,TGTGCCAGCAGTTACGGACAGCTCCAAGGCTACACCTTC,CASSYGQLQGYTF
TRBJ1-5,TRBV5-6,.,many,TGTGCCAGCAGCTTCAGGAGCAGTCAGCCCCAGCATTTT,CASSFRSSQPQHF
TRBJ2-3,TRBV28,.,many,TGTGCCAGCAGTTTGAGGGTGGGAGGCACAGATACGCAGTATTTT,CASSLRVGGTDTQYF
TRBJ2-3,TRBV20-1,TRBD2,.,TGCAGTGCTAGAGCCGGGGGGTACGCAGATACGCAGTATTTT,CSARAGGYADTQYF
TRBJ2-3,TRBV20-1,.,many,TGCAGTGCTTCGACCGGGACCCTGGGGGGCACAGATACGCAGTATTTT,CSASTGTLGGTDTQYF
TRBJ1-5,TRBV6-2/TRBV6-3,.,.,TGTGCCAGCAGTTACACCAGCGCGGGGAATCAGCCCCAGCATTTT,CASSYTSAGNQPQHF
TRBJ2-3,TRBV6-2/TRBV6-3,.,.,TGTGCCAGCAGTGGCCCCTTCACAGATACGCAGTATTTT,CASSGPFTDTQYF